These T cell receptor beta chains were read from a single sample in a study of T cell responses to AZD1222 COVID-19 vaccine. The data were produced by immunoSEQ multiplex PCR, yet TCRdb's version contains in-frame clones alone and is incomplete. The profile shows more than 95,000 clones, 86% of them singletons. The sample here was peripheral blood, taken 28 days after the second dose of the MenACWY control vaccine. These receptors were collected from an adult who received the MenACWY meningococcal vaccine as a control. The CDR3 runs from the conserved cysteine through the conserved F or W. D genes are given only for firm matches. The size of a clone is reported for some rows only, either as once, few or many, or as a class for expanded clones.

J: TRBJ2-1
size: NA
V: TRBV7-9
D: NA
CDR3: CASTRASSYNEQFF
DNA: TGTGCCAGCACCCGGGCAAGCTCCTACAATGAGCAGTTCTTC

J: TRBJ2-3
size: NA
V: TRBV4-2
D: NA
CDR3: CASSQVTSGKDTQYF
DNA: TGTGCCAGCAGCCAGGTAACATCCGGGAAAGATACGCAGTATTTT

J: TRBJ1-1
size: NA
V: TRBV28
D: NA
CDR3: CASSTQGGGNTEAFF
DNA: TGTGCCAGCAGTACCCAAGGGGGGGGGAACACTGAAGCTTTCTTT

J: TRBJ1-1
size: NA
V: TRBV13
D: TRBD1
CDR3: CASSIYGTGRNTEAFF
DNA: TGTGCCAGCAGCATCTACGGGACAGGAAGAAACACTGAAGCTTTCTTT

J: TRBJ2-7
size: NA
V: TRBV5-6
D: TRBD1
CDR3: CASSLGQGGSYEQYF
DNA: TGTGCCAGCAGCTTGGGACAGGGCGGGTCCTACGAGCAGTACTTC

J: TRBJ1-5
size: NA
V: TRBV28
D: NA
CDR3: CASTDGSNQPQHF
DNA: TGTGCCAGCACCGACGGTAGCAATCAGCCCCAGCATTTT

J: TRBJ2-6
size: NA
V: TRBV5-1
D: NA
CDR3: CASRATISGANVLTF
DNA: TGCGCCAGCAGGGCTACCATCTCTGGGGCCAACGTCCTGACTTTC

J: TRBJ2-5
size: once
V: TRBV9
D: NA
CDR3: CASSVVSGSQETQYF
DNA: TGTGCCAGCAGCGTAGTATCGGGCAGTCAAGAGACCCAGTACTTC

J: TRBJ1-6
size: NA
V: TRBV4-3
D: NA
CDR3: CASSQVNQNSPLHF
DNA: TGCGCCAGCAGCCAAGTGAATCAGAATTCACCCCTCCACTTT

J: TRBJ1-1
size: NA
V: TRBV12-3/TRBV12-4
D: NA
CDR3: CASSLDVSQFGFF
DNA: TGTGCCAGCAGTTTAGATGTCTCTCAATTCGGTTTCTTT

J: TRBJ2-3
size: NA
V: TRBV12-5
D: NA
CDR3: CASGLSGAADTQYF
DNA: TGTGCTAGTGGTTTATCGGGGGCCGCAGATACGCAGTATTTT

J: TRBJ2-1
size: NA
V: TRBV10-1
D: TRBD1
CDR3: CASSSGTGGSDEQFF
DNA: TGCGCCAGCAGTTCCGGGACAGGGGGTTCCGATGAGCAGTTCTTC

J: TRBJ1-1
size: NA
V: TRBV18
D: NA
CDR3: CASSNSQSNTEAFF
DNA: TGTGCCAGCTCGAACAGTCAATCGAACACTGAAGCTTTCTTT

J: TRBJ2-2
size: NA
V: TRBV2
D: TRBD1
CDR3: CASSAATGGTGELFF
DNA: TGTGCCAGCAGTGCCGCGACAGGGGGCACCGGGGAGCTGTTTTTT

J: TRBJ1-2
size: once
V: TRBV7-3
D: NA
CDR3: CASSPSGAHYGYTF
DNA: TGTGCCAGCAGCCCCTCGGGGGCCCACTATGGCTACACCTTC

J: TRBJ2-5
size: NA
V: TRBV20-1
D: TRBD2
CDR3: CSASKRGGLAAQETQYF
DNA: TGCAGTGCTAGTAAAAGGGGGGGACTAGCGGCCCAAGAGACCCAGTACTTC

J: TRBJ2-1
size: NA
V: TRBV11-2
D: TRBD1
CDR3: CASSLGPGGSAYNEQFF
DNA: TGTGCCAGCAGCTTAGGGCCAGGGGGAAGCGCCTACAATGAGCAGTTCTTC

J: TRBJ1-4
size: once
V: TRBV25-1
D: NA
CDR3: CASSDQLAATEKLFF
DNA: TGTGCCAGCAGTGACCAGCTGGCTGCTACGGAAAAACTGTTTTTT

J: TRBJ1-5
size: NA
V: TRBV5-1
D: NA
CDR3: CASSLGGGDNQPQHF
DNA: TGCGCCAGCAGCTTGGGGGGAGGGGACAATCAGCCCCAGCATTTT

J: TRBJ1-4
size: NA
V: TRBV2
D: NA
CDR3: CASSVLGGNEKLFF
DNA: TGTGCCAGCAGTGTCCTAGGGGGGAATGAAAAACTGTTTTTT

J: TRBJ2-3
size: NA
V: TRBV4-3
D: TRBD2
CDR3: CASSQDLIAGGLTDTQYF
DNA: TGCGCCAGCAGCCAAGATTTGATAGCGGGGGGTTTGACAGATACGCAGTATTTT

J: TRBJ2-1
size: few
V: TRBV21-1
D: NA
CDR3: CGGFYNEQFF
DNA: TGCGGGGGCTTCTACAATGAGCAGTTCTTC

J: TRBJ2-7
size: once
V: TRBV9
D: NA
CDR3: CASSVAGANEQYF
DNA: TGTGCCAGCAGCGTAGCTGGGGCGAACGAGCAGTACTTC

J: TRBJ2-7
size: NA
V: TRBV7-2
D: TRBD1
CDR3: CASTPGTGSFSLYEQYF
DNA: TGTGCCAGCACCCCCGGGACAGGGTCTTTCTCGCTCTACGAGCAGTACTTC

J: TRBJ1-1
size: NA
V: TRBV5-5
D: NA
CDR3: CASSLEAGYTEAFF
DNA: TGTGCCAGCAGCTTGGAGGCAGGGTACACTGAAGCTTTCTTT

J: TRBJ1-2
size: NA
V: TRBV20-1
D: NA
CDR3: CSASWPGSLGGYGYTF
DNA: TGCAGTGCTAGTTGGCCCGGCAGTCTAGGCGGCTATGGCTACACCTTC

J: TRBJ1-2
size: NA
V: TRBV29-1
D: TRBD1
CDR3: CSVRQGANGYTF
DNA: TGCAGCGTTCGACAGGGGGCGAATGGCTACACCTTC

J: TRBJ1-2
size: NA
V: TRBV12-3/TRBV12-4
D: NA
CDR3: CASSPDINYGYTF
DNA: TGTGCCAGCAGCCCGGACATTAACTATGGCTACACCTTC

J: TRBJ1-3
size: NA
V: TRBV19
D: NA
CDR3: CASSISGMGSGNTIYF
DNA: TGTGCCAGTAGTATCTCGGGGATGGGCTCTGGAAACACCATATATTTT

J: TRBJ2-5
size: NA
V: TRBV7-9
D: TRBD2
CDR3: CASSLAGTSGGKETQYF
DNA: TGTGCCAGCAGCTTAGCTGGTACTAGCGGGGGTAAGGAGACCCAGTACTTC

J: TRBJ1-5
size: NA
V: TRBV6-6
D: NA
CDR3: CASTWTAERNQPQHF
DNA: TGTGCCAGCACCTGGACGGCTGAAAGGAATCAGCCCCAGCATTTT

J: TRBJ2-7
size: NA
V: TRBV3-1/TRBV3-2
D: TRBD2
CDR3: CASSHVRGGEQYF
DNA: TGTGCCAGCAGCCACGTTCGGGGGGGCGAGCAGTACTTC

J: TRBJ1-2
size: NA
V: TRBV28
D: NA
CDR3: CASRRNYGYTF
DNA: TGTGCCAGCAGGCGGAACTATGGCTACACCTTC

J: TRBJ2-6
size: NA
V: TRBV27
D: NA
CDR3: CASSFGKNVLTF
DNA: TGTGCCAGCAGTTTTGGCAAAAACGTCCTGACTTTC

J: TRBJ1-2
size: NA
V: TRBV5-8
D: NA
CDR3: CASSFRLGGPRGGYTF
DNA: TGTGCCAGCAGCTTCCGACTCGGGGGGCCCCGAGGGGGCTACACCTTC

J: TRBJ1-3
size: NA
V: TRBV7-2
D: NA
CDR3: CASSFLVGGSSGNTIYF
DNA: TGTGCCAGCAGCTTCCTTGTCGGAGGCTCCTCTGGAAACACCATATATTTT

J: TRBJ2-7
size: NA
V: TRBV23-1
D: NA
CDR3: CASLGAALSYEQYF
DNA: TGCGCCAGCCTGGGGGCAGCATTATCCTACGAGCAGTACTTC

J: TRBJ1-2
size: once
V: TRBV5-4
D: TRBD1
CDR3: CASSYNRGDQGYTF
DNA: TGTGCCAGCAGCTATAACAGGGGGGATCAAGGCTACACCTTC

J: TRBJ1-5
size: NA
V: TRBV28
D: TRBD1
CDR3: CASSGTIRDRKNQPQHF
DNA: TGTGCCAGCAGTGGAACGATCCGGGACAGAAAGAATCAGCCCCAGCATTTT

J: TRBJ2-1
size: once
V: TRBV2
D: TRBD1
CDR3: CASSVDRGPSDEQFF
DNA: TGTGCCAGCAGTGTGGACAGGGGGCCTTCCGATGAGCAGTTCTTC

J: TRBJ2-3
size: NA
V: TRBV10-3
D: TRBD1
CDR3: CAISEGTGASTDTQYF
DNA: TGTGCCATCAGTGAGGGTACAGGGGCTAGCACAGATACGCAGTATTTT